This T cell receptor beta chain was identified during a study of blood T cell repertoires in COVID-19. This table comes from immunoSEQ multiplex PCR, and its TCRdb copy is limited to in-frame clones, with some not included. The table shows 71,000 or so clones, with about 80% occurring only once. CDR1 SGHAT and CDR2 FQNNGV come from the germline V gene. The CDR3 has 16 residues. The V gene lost 4 bases and the J gene lost 8 bases, with 23 bases spanning the gap. The receptor was derived from a man between 65 and 80 years old with acute or convalescent COVID-19. The rearrangement joins TRBV11-2 to TRBJ1-1; a possible D gene is TRBD1 (5 bases). Material for sequencing was peripheral blood. The CDR3 sequence is CASSSGGGASMGEAFF. The CDR3 DNA reads TGTGCCAGCAGCTCCGGGGGAGGTGCCTCCATGGGGGAAGCTTTCTTT.